The clone carrying this T cell receptor beta chain was seen once. These data come from a study of T cell changes during pregnancy in multiple sclerosis. Here immunoSEQ multiplex PCR was the method, and the copy in TCRdb shows in-frame clones only, minus some. The sample includes about 70,000 clones, about nine tenths of them seen just once. The CDR3 has 13 amino acids. Per germline, CDR1 SGDLS and CDR2 YYNGEE. V lost 3 bases and J 8 bases, leaving 11 bases between the germline ends. The material sequenced was CD4+ T cells from peripheral blood mononuclear cells, taken after pregnancy. The TCR sequence derives from a female donor with multiple sclerosis, enrolled in a pregnancy study. The gene calls are TRBV9 and TRBJ1-4; the D is unclear. The DNA of the CDR3 is TGTGCCAGCAGCGGCCAGGCAAACGAAAAACTGTTTTTT. Protein sequence: CASSGQANEKLFF.